What follows are 18 T cell receptor beta chains derived from one specimen sequenced in a study of cytomegalovirus exposure and HLA in healthy donors. Amplification used 60 Vbeta primers and 13 Jbeta primers. Only in-frame clones appear in the TCRdb table, and some are missing; sequencing was by immunoSEQ multiplex PCR. Here the sample spans tens of thousands of clones, 80% being singletons. Source material: PBMCs. These receptors all come from a male donor in good health and CMV-seronegative.

The CDR3 sequence: CASSLFGPSTDTQYF. For the CDR3, the DNA is TGCGCCAGCAGCTTGTTTGGGCCGTCCACAGATACGCAGTATTTT. This chain connects TRBV5-1 to TRBJ2-3; unclear D gene. The germline V and J ends were trimmed by 1 base and 2 bases, with 11 bases remaining between them. Germline assignment: CDR1 SGHRS and CDR2 YFSETQ. This CDR3 has 15 amino acids.

This rearrangement joins TRBV30 to TRBJ2-5; D is possibly TRBD2 (5 bases). Trimming left V 2 bases short and J 7 bases short, with 20 bases between. This CDR3 is built from 15 residues. Germline V lookup: CDR1 GTSNPN, CDR2 SVGIG (reference sequence). Here the CDR3 DNA reads TGTGCCTGGAGTTCGCCGACTACGCTCAGGTGGACCCAGTACTTC. Amino acids: CAWSSPTTLRWTQYF.

This chain links TRBV5-4 with TRBJ2-7, with TRBD2 as a possible D gene (5 bases). CDR3 length: 14 amino acids. With 4 bases removed from V and 0 bases from J, the gap between germline ends came to 11 bases. Germline lookup yields CDR1 SGHNT and CDR2 YYREEE (reference sequence). The CDR3 loop is CASSPRTGSYEQYF. The CDR3 DNA reads TGTGCCAGCAGCCCCCGGACTGGCTCCTACGAGCAGTACTTC.

CDR3 coding DNA: TGTGCCAGCAGCCCTCGGACAGGGGAGGACACTGAAGCTTTCTTT. Protein sequence: CASSPRTGEDTEAFF. The chain joins TRBV7-9 to TRBJ1-1; the match to TRBD1 covers 9 bases. CDR1 and CDR2 from the germline V gene are SEHNR and FQNEAQ (reference sequence). CDR3 length: 15 amino acids. J gave up 3 bases and V 5 bases, and 7 bases lay outside the gene matches.

The V and J genes are TRBV10-2 and TRBJ1-2, with 9 bases matching TRBD1. The CDR3 is made up of 12 amino acids. Trimming took 10 bases from V and 6 from J; bases not matched to a gene: 6. Germline V gene lookup returns CDR1 WSHSY and CDR2 SAAADI. The CDR3 DNA is TGCGCCACACAGGGGGCCTTCGATGGCTACACCTTC. It yields the protein CATQGAFDGYTF.

The table lists this clone with a few counts. The chain is built from TRBV6-1 and TRBJ1-1; perhaps TRBD1 as D (6 bases). Germline CDR1 and CDR2: MNHNS and SASEGT. With 4 bases removed from V and 7 bases from J, the gap between germline ends came to 13 bases. The CDR3 spans 13 residues. The CDR3 region is CASSGLRGNEAFF. The CDR3 DNA reads as TGTGCCAGCAGTGGTCTAAGGGGGAATGAAGCTTTCTTT.

This clone was seen just once. V gene TRBV2 combines with J gene TRBJ2-1; 12 nucleotides line up with TRBD2. The V segment lost 7 bases and the J segment 5 bases; nucleotides outside the gene matches: 3. The CDR3 covers 14 residues. Germline lookup yields CDR1 SNHLY and CDR2 FYNNEI. DNA for the CDR3: TGTGCCAGCACTCTAGCGGGAGGGCACAATGAGCAGTTCTTC. Translated: CASTLAGGHNEQFF.

The chain joins TRBV27 to TRBJ1-5; no definite D call. Germline lookup yields CDR1 MNHEY and CDR2 SMNVEV (reference sequence). The CDR3 extends over 12 amino acids. Deletions cut 3 bases from V and 3 bases from J, with 3 bases between. The CDR3 DNA sequence: TGTGCCAGCAGTTTCCACAATCAGCCCCAGCATTTT. Translation: CASSFHNQPQHF.

The rearrangement joins TRBV19 to TRBJ1-4; TRBD1 aligns across 9 bases. CDR1 is LNHDA, CDR2 SQIVND, per germline (reference sequence). This CDR3 has 15 amino acids. The ends lost 7 bases at V and 7 bases at J; junction bases unmatched: 10. CDR3 nucleotides: TGTGCCAGTAATCCCACAGGGGGCATTGGTGAAAAACTGTTTTTT. It specifies CASNPTGGIGEKLFF. The variable domain in full, with the rest retrieved from reference TRBV19 and TRBJ1-4, is DGGITQSPKYLFRKEGQNVTLSCEQNLNHDAMYWYRQDPGQGLRLIYYSQIVNDFQKGDIAEGYSVSREKKESFPLTVTSAQKNPTAFYLCASNPTGGIGEKLFFGSGTQLSVL.

The chain is built from TRBV6-1 and TRBJ1-2; 7 positions agree with TRBD1. This CDR3 has 19 residues. The trim removed 3 bases at V and 4 bases at J, leaving 20 bases unmatched. The germline V gene has CDR1 MNHNS and CDR2 SASEGT. Here the CDR3 reads CASSDPPLGTDLYFYGYTF. The CDR3 nucleotides read TGTGCCAGCAGTGACCCTCCCTTAGGGACAGACCTCTACTTCTATGGCTACACCTTC.

This chain links TRBV5-4 with TRBJ1-2, with D tentatively TRBD1 (6 bases). Germline V gene lookup returns CDR1 SGHNT and CDR2 YYREEE (reference sequence). This CDR3 has 15 residues. V lost 0 bases and J 7 bases, leaving 16 bases between the germline ends. This CDR3 is CASSLEFAGAGGYTF. The CDR3 coding sequence is TGTGCCAGCAGCTTGGAGTTTGCAGGGGCGGGTGGCTACACCTTC.

The chain couples TRBV6-5 to TRBJ2-7, with 7 bases fitting TRBD2. Unmatched junction bases numbered 13, after V lost 5 bases and J lost 6 bases. Germline loops: CDR1 MNHEY, CDR2 SVGAGI. The CDR3 loop spans 15 amino acids. The CDR3 here is CASSKHRTRLFEQYF. As DNA, the CDR3 is TGTGCCAGCAGTAAACACCGGACTAGGTTGTTCGAGCAGTACTTC.

The genes are TRBV18 and TRBJ2-7, with D possibly being TRBD1 (5 bases). Germline V gene data show CDR1 as KGHSH and CDR2 as LQKENI. CDR3 length: 14 amino acids. V was cut by 2 bases and J by 4 bases, with 12 bases left in between. The CDR3 coding sequence is TGTGCCAGCTCACCAGTAGACAGAGCATACGAGCAGTACTTC. This codes for CASSPVDRAYEQYF.

Only one count was recorded for this clone. V usage is TRBV4-3 and J usage is TRBJ1-4; D unresolved. V was trimmed by 0 bases and J by 8 bases, leaving 13 bases between them. CDR1 and CDR2 (germline): LGHNA, YSLEER. The CDR3 runs 15 residues. This CDR3 is CASSQDREYEEKLFF. The CDR3 DNA sequence: TGCGCCAGCAGCCAAGATAGGGAGTACGAGGAAAAACTGTTTTTT.

This clone showed up just a few times. The V gene is TRBV4-3, the J gene TRBJ2-7; TRBD1 matches 8 bases. J lost 0 bases, V lost 0 bases, and 4 bases had no gene match. CDR1 and CDR2 from the germline V gene are LGHNA and YSLEER. This CDR3 region has 16 residues. DNA of the CDR3: TGCGCCAGCAGCCAAGATATCGGGACAGGCTCCTACGAGCAGTACTTC. This sequence encodes CASSQDIGTGSYEQYF.

J is TRBJ1-1 and V is TRBV20-1; D may be TRBD1 (5 bases). Germline loops: CDR1 DFQATT, CDR2 SNEGSKA (reference sequence). V lost 5 bases to trimming and J lost 6 bases, with 7 bases between them. The CDR3 has 10 residues. Here the CDR3 reads CSAGAAEAFF. The CDR3 coding sequence is TGCAGTGCTGGGGCAGCTGAAGCTTTCTTT.

A few counts support this clone. The chain combines TRBV25-1 with TRBJ1-2; 11 bases fit TRBD1. The junction had 8 bases not matched to a gene; V was cut back by 4 bases and J by 7 bases. Germline V gene lookup returns CDR1 MGHDK and CDR2 SYGVNS. This CDR3 region has 15 residues. CDR3 in amino acids: CASSGFGQGACGYTF. In nucleotides, the CDR3 is TGTGCCAGCAGTGGATTCGGACAGGGGGCCTGTGGCTACACCTTC.

This clone was seen a few times. The rearrangement links TRBV6-5 to TRBJ2-7; 7 bases line up with TRBD1. The CDR3 totals 13 residues. Germline loops: CDR1 MNHEY, CDR2 SVGAGI. V was clipped by 6 bases and J by 12 bases; unmatched bases: 14. As DNA, the CDR3 is TGTGCCAGCAGATCGGATAGAAGGGGGCGTCCGTACTTC. Translating gives CASRSDRRGRPYF.